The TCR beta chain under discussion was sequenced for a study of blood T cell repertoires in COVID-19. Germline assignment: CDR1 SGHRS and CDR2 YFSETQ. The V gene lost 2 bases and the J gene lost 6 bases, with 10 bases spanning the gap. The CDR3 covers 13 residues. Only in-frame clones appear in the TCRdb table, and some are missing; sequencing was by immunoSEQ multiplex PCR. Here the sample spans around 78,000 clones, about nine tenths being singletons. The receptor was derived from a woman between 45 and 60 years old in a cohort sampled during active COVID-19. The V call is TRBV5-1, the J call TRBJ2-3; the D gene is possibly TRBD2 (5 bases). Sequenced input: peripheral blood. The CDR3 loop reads CASSFEGGDTQYF. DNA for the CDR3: TGCGCCAGCAGCTTTGAGGGTGGCGATACGCAGTATTTT.